The clone carrying this TCR beta chain has only a few counts. These data originate in a study of blood T cell repertoires in COVID-19. In the study overall: The United States, Italy and Spain supplied acute and convalescent COVID-19 samples.

The V and J ends lost 2 bases and 13 bases, in that order; junction bases with no gene match: 4. The germline V gene encodes CDR1 SGHDT and CDR2 YYEEEE. The length of the CDR3 is 11 residues. In the study's own analysis: Reference gene primer amplification yielded estimated nucleated cell counts. Libraries were prepared by immunoSEQ multiplex PCR; TCRdb keeps only in-frame clonotypes and omits some of them. V, J and clone size reflect that table, while D and trimming were determined from the DNA. This table holds about 200,000 clones, 80% to 90% found once. The sequenced material came from peripheral blood. The receptor's source is a man aged 55 to 70 with acute or convalescent COVID-19. This rearrangement joins TRBV5-6 to TRBJ1-2; 8 bases fit TRBD1. CDR3 region: CASSFDRGFTF. In DNA, the CDR3 is TGTGCCAGCAGCTTTGACAGGGGATTCACCTTC.